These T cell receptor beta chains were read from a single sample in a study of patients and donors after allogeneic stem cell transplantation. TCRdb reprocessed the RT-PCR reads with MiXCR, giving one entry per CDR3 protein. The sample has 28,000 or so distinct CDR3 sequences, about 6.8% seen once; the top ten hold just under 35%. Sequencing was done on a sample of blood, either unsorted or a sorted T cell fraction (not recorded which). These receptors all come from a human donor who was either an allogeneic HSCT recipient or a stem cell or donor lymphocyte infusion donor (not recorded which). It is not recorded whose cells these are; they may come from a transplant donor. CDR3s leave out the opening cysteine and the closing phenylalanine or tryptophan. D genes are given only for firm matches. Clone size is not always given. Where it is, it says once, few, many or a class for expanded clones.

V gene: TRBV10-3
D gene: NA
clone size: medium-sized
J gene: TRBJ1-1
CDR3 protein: AINEDPSTEAF

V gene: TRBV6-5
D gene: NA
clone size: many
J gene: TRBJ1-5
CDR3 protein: ASSRQVNQPQH

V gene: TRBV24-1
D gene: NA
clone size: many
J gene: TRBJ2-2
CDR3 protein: ATSDPLGTWNSGGELF

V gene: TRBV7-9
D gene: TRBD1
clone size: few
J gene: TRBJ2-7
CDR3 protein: ASSVAGTGVVEQY

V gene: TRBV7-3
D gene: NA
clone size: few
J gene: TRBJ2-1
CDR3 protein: ASSPTRSLAPYNEQF

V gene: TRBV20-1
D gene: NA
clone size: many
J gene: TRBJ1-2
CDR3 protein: SASVSIGYT

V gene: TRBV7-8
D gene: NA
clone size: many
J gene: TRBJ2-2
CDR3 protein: ASSFVLSGNTGELF

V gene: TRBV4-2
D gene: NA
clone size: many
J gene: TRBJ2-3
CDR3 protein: ASSQDLLTTDTQY

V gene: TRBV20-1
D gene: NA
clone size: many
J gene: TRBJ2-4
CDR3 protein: SARGRGNIQY

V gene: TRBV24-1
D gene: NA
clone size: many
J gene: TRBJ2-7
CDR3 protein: ATSDRRTIALEQY

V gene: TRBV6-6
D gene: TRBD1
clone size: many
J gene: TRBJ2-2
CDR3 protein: ASSSSQGVLTGELF

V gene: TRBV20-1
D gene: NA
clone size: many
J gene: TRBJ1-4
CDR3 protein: SARGVGIRTNEKLF

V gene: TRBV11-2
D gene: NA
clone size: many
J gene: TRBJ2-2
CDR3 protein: ASSLGFLGELF

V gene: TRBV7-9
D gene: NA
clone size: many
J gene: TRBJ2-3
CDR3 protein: ATNGGTESTDTQY

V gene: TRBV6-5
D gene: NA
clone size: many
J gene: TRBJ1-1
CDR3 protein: ASSRGTLNTEAF

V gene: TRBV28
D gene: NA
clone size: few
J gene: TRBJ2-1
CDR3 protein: ASSRTGNSYNEQF

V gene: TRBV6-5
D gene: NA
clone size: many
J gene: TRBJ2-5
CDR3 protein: ASSELRKETQY

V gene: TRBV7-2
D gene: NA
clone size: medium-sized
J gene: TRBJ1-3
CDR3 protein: ASSLAGTGTGNTIY

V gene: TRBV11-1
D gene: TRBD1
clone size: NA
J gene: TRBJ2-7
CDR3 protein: ASRGAAGGYGEQY

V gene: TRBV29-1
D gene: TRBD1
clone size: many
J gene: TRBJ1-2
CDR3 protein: SAPAGQGVGYT

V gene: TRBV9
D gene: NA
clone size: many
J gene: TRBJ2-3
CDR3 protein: ASSVVAGLDTQY

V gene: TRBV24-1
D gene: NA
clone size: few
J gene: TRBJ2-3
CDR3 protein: ATSGALLSDTQY

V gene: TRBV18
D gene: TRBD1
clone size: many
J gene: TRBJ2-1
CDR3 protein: ASSPSRDSYNEQF

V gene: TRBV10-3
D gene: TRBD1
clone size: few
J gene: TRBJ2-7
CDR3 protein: AINQGDGYEQY

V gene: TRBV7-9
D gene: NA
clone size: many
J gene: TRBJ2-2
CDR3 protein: ASSYSTGELF

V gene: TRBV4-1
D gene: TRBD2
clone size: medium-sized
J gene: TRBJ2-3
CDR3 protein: ASSQDIGTSGTDTQY

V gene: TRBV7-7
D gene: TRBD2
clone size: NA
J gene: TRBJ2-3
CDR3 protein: ASSLGLAGDTQY

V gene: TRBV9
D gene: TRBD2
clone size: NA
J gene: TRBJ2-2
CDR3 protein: ASSVGTSGYPGELF

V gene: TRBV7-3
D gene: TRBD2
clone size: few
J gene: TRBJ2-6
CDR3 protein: ASSTGGPVLT

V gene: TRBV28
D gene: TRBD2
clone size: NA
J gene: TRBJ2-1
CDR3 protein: ASSPQTLAGLEQF

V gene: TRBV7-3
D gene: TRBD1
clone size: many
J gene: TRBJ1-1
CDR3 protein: ASSTGQGAHTEAF

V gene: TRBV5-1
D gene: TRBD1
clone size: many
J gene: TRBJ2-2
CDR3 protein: ASSLGTGGTGELF

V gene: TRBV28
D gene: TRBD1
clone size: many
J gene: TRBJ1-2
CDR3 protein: ASTKGGLSGYGYT

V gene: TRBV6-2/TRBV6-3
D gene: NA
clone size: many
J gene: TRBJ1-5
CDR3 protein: ASSYSTGTNQPQH

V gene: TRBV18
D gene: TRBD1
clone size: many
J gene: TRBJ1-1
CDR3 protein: ASSPSGQGTEAF

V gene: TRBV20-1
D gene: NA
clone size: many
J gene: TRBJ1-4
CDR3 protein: SASGGRSEKLF

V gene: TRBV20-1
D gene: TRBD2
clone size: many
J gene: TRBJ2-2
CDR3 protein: SATSGKTGELF

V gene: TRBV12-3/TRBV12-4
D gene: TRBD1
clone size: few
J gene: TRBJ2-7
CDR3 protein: ASSTPGQVVHRSYEQY

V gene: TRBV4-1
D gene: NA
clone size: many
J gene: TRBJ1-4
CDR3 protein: ASSQEGGGYGGNEKLF

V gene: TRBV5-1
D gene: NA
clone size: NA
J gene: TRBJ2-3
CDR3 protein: ASSLDAVSTDTRY

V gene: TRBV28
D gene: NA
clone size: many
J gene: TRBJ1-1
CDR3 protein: ASRPTGTNTEAF

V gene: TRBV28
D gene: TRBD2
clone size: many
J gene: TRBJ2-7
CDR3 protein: ASSLFASGSHEQY

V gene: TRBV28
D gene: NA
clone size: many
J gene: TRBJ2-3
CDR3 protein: ASTLTWGNTDTQY

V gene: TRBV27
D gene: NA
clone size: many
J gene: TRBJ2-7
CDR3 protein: ASSRQQTPYEQY

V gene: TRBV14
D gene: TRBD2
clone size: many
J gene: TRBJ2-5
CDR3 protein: ASSQDWEGTQY

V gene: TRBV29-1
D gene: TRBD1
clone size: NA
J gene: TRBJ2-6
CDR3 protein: SVGTGVPGANVLT

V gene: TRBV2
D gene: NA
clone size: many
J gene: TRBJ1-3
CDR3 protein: ASSARIVLGDTIY

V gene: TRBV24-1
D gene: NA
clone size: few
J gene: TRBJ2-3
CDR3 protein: ATSDGADTQY

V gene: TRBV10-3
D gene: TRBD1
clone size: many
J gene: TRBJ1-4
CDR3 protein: AIADRTNEKLF

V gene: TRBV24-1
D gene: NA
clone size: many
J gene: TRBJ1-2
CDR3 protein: ATSSAGGRGSGYT

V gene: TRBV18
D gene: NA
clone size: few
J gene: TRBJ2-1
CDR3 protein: ASSPRGQRDEQF

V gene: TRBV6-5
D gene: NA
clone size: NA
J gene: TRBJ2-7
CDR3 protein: ASSPTPDGYEQY

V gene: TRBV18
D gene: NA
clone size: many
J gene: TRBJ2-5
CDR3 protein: ASSPDLGETQY

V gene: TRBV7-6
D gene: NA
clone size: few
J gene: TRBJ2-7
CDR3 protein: ASSYQLAGEQY

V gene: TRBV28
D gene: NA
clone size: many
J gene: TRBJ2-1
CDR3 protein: ASSLLREEAYNEQF

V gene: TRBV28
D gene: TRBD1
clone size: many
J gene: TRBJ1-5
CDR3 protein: ASSLGQGGNQPQH

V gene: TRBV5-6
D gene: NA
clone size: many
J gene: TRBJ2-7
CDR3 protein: ASSPLQGRMD

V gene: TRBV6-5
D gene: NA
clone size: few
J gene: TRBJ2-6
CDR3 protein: ASSSQGPGANVLT

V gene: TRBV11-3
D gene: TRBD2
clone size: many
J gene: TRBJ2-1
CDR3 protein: ASSFLAGSNEQF